This TCR beta chain was sequenced for a study of shared clonotypes between healthy human individuals. Some clones are missing from TCRdb's copy, which holds only in-frame ones; the method was immunoSEQ multiplex PCR. The sample consists of more than 400,000 clones, more than 95% of them appearing once. The TCR comes from a woman aged 30 to 39 in good health. Sequencing was carried out using naive CD4+ T cells sorted from blood. Subset specified: CD45RA+ positively selected.

The CDR3 coding sequence is TGTGCCAGCAGCGTAGCCGGGGGCGACACCGGGGAGCTGTTTTTT. Protein: CASSVAGGDTGELFF. This chain joins TRBV9 and TRBJ2-2; D may correspond to TRBD1 or TRBD2 (6 bases each). The CDR3 runs 15 residues. V shed 0 bases and J shed 3 bases, with 9 bases lying between them. Germline V gene data show CDR1 as SGDLS and CDR2 as YYNGEE.